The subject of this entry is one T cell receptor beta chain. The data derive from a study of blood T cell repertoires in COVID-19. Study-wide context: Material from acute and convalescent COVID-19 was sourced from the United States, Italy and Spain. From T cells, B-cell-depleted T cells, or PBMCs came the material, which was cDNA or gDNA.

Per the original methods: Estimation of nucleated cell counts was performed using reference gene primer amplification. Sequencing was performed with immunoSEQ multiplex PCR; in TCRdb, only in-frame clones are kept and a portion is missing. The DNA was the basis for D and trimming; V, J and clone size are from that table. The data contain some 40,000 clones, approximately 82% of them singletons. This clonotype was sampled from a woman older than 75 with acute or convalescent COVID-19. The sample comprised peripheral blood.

CDR3 nucleotide sequence: TGTGCCAGCACGGGTCAGAACACTGAAGCTTTCTTT. This gives the protein CASTGQNTEAFF. The rearrangement links TRBV11-3 to TRBJ1-1; D gene unclear. The CDR3 length is 12 residues. Germline CDR1 SGHNT, CDR2 YENEEA. V was trimmed by 7 bases and J by 1 base, leaving 7 bases between them.